Listed here are 23 T cell receptor beta chains from one sample, sequenced in a study of beta chain features in type 1 diabetes. The entirety of the isolated RNA underwent reverse transcription, so expressed TCRB transcripts were sequenced. Clones were read by immunoSEQ multiplex PCR, and TCRdb kept only the in-frame ones, dropping some. Here the sample spans under 950,000 clones, roughly 15% being singletons. The sample taken for sequencing was naive CD4+ T cells from blood. The receptor source for this set is a woman under 30 in good health.

This chain uses TRBV27 with TRBJ2-1, with D unclear. This CDR3 is built from 17 residues. V was shortened by 7 bases and J by 0 bases, with 19 bases between the two germline ends. Per germline, CDR1 MNHEY and CDR2 SMNVEV (reference sequence). The CDR3 loop is CASTSSLLLSSYNEQFF. In DNA, the CDR3 is TGTGCCAGCACCTCGTCGCTACTTCTCAGCTCCTACAATGAGCAGTTCTTC.

Only a few counts were recorded for this clone. The chain couples TRBV7-2 to TRBJ2-1; TRBD2 matches 9 bases. CDR1 SGHTA and CDR2 FQGNSA come from the germline V gene. This CDR3 is 12 amino acids long. V shed 3 bases and J 10 bases; nucleotides not matched to a gene: 1. The CDR3 region is CASSFGLAEQFF. The CDR3 coding sequence is TGTGCCAGCAGCTTTGGACTAGCGGAGCAGTTCTTC.

This clone was detected a few times. The chain has TRBV6-6 and TRBJ2-7; D unresolved. Germline CDR1 and CDR2: MNHNY and SVGAGI (reference sequence). The CDR3 is made up of 13 amino acids. Trimming stripped 5 bases from V and 4 bases from J, with 12 bases between. The CDR3 protein is CASSHPARYEQYF. CDR3 DNA sequence: TGTGCCAGCAGTCACCCGGCGCGGTACGAGCAGTACTTC.

This clone was seen only a few times. V gene TRBV27 combines with J gene TRBJ2-1; TRBD2 agrees at 13 bases. CDR3 length: 17 amino acids. The V segment lost 10 bases and the J segment 1 base; nucleotides outside the gene matches: 10. Per germline, CDR1 MNHEY and CDR2 SMNVEV (reference sequence). DNA for the CDR3: TGTGCCATAGGACTAGCGGGAGTGGGGAGGTCCTACAATGAGCAGTTCTTC. Protein sequence: CAIGLAGVGRSYNEQFF.

The V call is TRBV19, the J call TRBJ2-2; the D gene is possibly TRBD2 (5 bases). Between the trimmed V and J ends, which lost 5 bases and 10 bases, there was a span of 14 bases. This CDR3 has 13 residues. The germline V gene encodes CDR1 LNHDA and CDR2 SQIVND (reference sequence). The CDR3 region has the DNA TGTGCCAGTAGTCGATTGGGTAGCGAGGAGCTGTTTTTT. Translating gives CASSRLGSEELFF.

This clone was counted only a few times. V gene TRBV15 combines with J gene TRBJ2-7, with 12 bases that match TRBD2. Germline CDR1 is LNHNV and CDR2 is YYDKDF (reference sequence). This CDR3 spans 16 amino acids. V lost 5 bases and J lost 2; bases outside the gene matches: 7. DNA for the CDR3: TGTGCCACCAGCGGCGGGACTAGCGGGTTTCCCTACGAGCAGTACTTC. Translating it yields CATSGGTSGFPYEQYF.

This clone was observed a handful of times. V usage is TRBV29-1 and J usage is TRBJ2-4; 7 nucleotides match TRBD1. Germline V CDR1 and CDR2: SQVTM, ANQGSEA. This CDR3 is built from 13 residues. The ends lost 2 bases at V and 6 bases at J; junction bases unmatched: 4. The CDR3 region is CSVETGVANIQYF. The DNA of the CDR3 is TGCAGCGTTGAAACAGGGGTCGCAAACATTCAGTACTTC.

This clone was found a few times. The genes are TRBV7-9 and TRBJ2-5; TRBD2 is a possible D gene (5 bases). V gave up 1 base and J gave up 3 bases, with 6 bases separating them. The germline V gene encodes CDR1 SEHNR and CDR2 FQNEAQ (reference sequence). The CDR3 has 13 residues. CDR3 loop: CASSLVEEETQYF. CDR3 DNA: TGTGCCAGCAGCTTAGTGGAGGAAGAGACCCAGTACTTC.

This clone was picked up a small number of times. The rearrangement uses TRBV5-6 and TRBJ2-7, with 10 bases aligning to TRBD2. Per germline, CDR1 SGHDT and CDR2 YYEEEE. The CDR3 is 14 residues long. J gave up 2 bases and V 5 bases, and 4 bases lay outside the gene matches. The CDR3 DNA reads as TGTGCCAGCAGGCGGACTAGCGGAACCTACGAGCAGTACTTC. Amino acid sequence: CASRRTSGTYEQYF.

The chain is built from TRBV9 and TRBJ2-2; D is ambiguous. Trimming shortened V by 1 base and J by 3 bases, and 7 bases separated the two germline ends. CDR1 is SGDLS and CDR2 is YYNGEE in the germline V gene. This CDR3 spans 14 amino acids. Here the CDR3 DNA reads TGTGCCAGCAGCGTACGGGCACACACCGGGGAGCTGTTTTTT. Translation: CASSVRAHTGELFF. Supplemented by reference TRBV9 and TRBJ2-2, the full variable domain reads DSGVTQTPKHLITATGQRVTLRCSPRSGDLSVYWYQQSLDQGLQFLIQYYNGEERAKGNILERFSAQQFPDLHSELNLSSLELGDSALYFCASSVRAHTGELFFGEGSRLTVL.

As regards this clone: This clone may be a read error of a much larger clone one base away. The genes are TRBV28 and TRBJ1-5, with D perhaps matching TRBD1 (6 bases). CDR1 MDHEN and CDR2 SYDVKM come from the germline V gene. V lost 7 bases to trimming and J lost 6 bases, with 10 bases between them. The CDR3 sequence is 12 residues long. The CDR3 here is CASIQGGQPQHF. In DNA form, the CDR3 reads TGTGCCAGCATCCAAGGGGGTCAGCCCCAGCATTTT.

This clone has only a few counts. This chain uses TRBV29-1 with TRBJ2-1; the D is unclear. CDR3 length: 16 residues. V was shortened by 5 bases and J by 2 bases, with 19 bases between the two germline ends. CDR1 and CDR2 (germline): SQVTM, ANQGSEA. The CDR3 nucleotides read TGCAGCGTTTTTAAGGGCCCCAAAAACACCTACAATGAGCAGTTCTTC. Its protein is CSVFKGPKNTYNEQFF.

This clone was detected a few times. The CDR3 DNA sequence: TGTGCCACCATGAGGTCTCCGGGAGGGCGGGAGACCCAGTACTTC. Translation gives CATMRSPGGRETQYF. The rearrangement links TRBV28 to TRBJ2-5, with 8 positions matching TRBD2. V gave up 10 bases and J gave up 5 bases; unmatched junction bases: 15. CDR1 MDHEN and CDR2 SYDVKM come from the germline V gene. This CDR3 comprises 15 residues.

This clone was counted between two and nine times. The chain links TRBV7-3 to TRBJ2-2, with a weak D call TRBD2 (6 bases). Germline V CDR1 and CDR2: SGHTA, FQGTGA. This CDR3 spans 13 amino acids. Trimming took 5 bases from V and 6 from J, leaving 10 bases between them. The CDR3 sequence: CASSTGVSGELFF. CDR3 sequence (DNA): TGTGCCAGCAGCACGGGAGTGTCCGGGGAGCTGTTTTTT.

This chain connects TRBV28 to TRBJ1-1; D gene unclear. V lost 5 bases to trimming and J lost 7 bases, with 20 bases between them. The CDR3 totals 15 residues. CDR1 and CDR2 from the germline V gene are MDHEN and SYDVKM. CDR3 residues: CASSAQQIPRFEAFF. Written as DNA, the CDR3 is TGTGCCAGCAGTGCCCAACAGATCCCGAGGTTTGAAGCTTTCTTT.

There are a few counts of this clone. This chain uses TRBV4-2 with TRBJ2-3; weak D call: TRBD2 (6 bases). Germline-derived CDR1 and CDR2 are LGHNA and YNFKEQ. The CDR3 runs to 17 residues. The V gene lost 0 bases and the J gene lost 0 bases, with 13 bases spanning the gap. In nucleotides, the CDR3 is TGTGCCAGCAGCCAAGATTGGACTACGGCTAGCACAGATACGCAGTATTTT. It yields the protein CASSQDWTTASTDTQYF.

There are a few counts of this clone. The CDR3 sequence is CASSITRDTTDTQYF. CDR3 sequence (DNA): TGTGCCAGTAGTATTACCCGGGACACCACAGATACGCAGTATTTT. This chain uses TRBV19 with TRBJ2-3; maybe TRBD1 (6 bases). CDR3 length: 15 residues. Trimming removed 3 bases from V and 2 bases from J, with 12 bases in between. From germline, CDR1 is LNHDA and CDR2 SQIVND (reference sequence).

Written as DNA, the CDR3 is TGTGCCAGCAGCCAAAAGGGGATCTATGGCTACACCTTC. Translation: CASSQKGIYGYTF. The chain recombines TRBV4-2 with TRBJ1-2, with TRBD1 as a possible D gene (5 bases). The germline CDR1 and CDR2 sequences are LGHNA and YNFKEQ. The germline V and J ends were trimmed by 2 bases and 4 bases, with 8 bases remaining between them. The CDR3 is 13 residues long.

The V and J genes are TRBV7-2 and TRBJ1-5; weak D call: TRBD1 (5 bases). With 0 bases removed from V and 6 bases from J, the gap between germline ends came to 6 bases. CDR1 and CDR2 from the germline V gene are SGHTA and FQGNSA. The CDR3 contains 13 residues. This CDR3 is CASSLAGPQPQHF. The CDR3 DNA reads TGTGCCAGCAGCTTAGCGGGGCCTCAGCCCCAGCATTTT.

The V call is TRBV7-9, the J call TRBJ1-4; D gene ambiguous. The CDR3 spans 14 residues. Trimming removed 1 base from V and 4 bases from J, with 7 bases in between. Germline CDR1 reads SEHNR; CDR2 reads FQNEAQ (reference sequence). The CDR3 region is CASSLGAVNEKLFF. The CDR3 coding sequence is TGTGCCAGCAGCTTAGGGGCGGTTAATGAAAAACTGTTTTTT.

The sample holds a few counts of this clone. This sequence joins TRBV6-1 and TRBJ2-1, with 12 bases fitting TRBD1. Trimming cost V 2 bases and J 4 bases; bases outside gene matches: 15. CDR1 and CDR2 (germline): MNHNS, SASEGT. The CDR3 contains 20 residues. The CDR3, as DNA: TGTGCCAGCAGTGAAAGTGGGACAGGGGGCTTGTGGAGAAAATACAATGAGCAGTTCTTC. It is translated as CASSESGTGGLWRKYNEQFF.

This clone was seen just once. The genes are TRBV6-1 and TRBJ1-5; 11 nucleotides agree with TRBD1. CDR1 and CDR2 (germline): MNHNS, SASEGT. The CDR3 consists of 16 residues. The trim removed 3 bases at V and 2 bases at J, leaving 3 bases unmatched. In DNA, the CDR3 is TGTGCCAGCAGTGACCCGGGACAGGGGGGCAATCAGCCCCAGCATTTT. Protein sequence: CASSDPGQGGNQPQHF.

This clone has more than one count but fewer than ten. The rearrangement joins TRBV29-1 to TRBJ2-1; D is unresolved. Germline V gives CDR1 SQVTM, CDR2 ANQGSEA. The CDR3 spans 12 residues. The V and J ends lost 6 bases and 3 bases respectively, with 9 bases between them. The CDR3: CSVGPYYNEQFF. The CDR3 nucleotides read TGCAGCGTAGGACCTTACTACAATGAGCAGTTCTTC.